A single sample is the source of the 25 T cell receptor beta chains below, sequenced in a study of shared clonotypes between healthy human individuals. TCRdb's table, derived via immunoSEQ multiplex PCR, lists solely in-frame clones and lacks some. In the table there are roughly 520,000 clones, about 96% of which are singletons. Specimen: naive CD4+ T cells sorted from blood. Stated subset: CD45RA+ positively selected. The receptor set was obtained from a woman aged 30 to 39 in good health.

The CDR3 nucleotides are TGTGCCAGCAGCTTTCGGGAGTCCCCCACCGGGGAGCTGTTTTTT. Protein sequence: CASSFRESPTGELFF. The J gene is TRBJ2-2, the V gene TRBV7-2, with D perhaps matching TRBD2 (6 bases). The V end lost 3 bases, the J end lost 4 bases, and 12 bases lay between the germline ends. Germline lookup yields CDR1 SGHTA and CDR2 FQGNSA. The CDR3 is 15 amino acids.

The chain couples TRBV30 to TRBJ2-5, with a weak D call TRBD2 (6 bases). V was shortened by 4 bases and J by 4 bases, with 13 bases between the two germline ends. Germline V gene lookup returns CDR1 GTSNPN and CDR2 SVGIG (reference sequence). This CDR3 comprises 13 residues. CDR3 region: CAWTHTAGETQYF. As DNA, the CDR3 is TGTGCCTGGACCCACACAGCGGGAGAGACCCAGTACTTC. Based on the CDR3 plus reference TRBV30 and TRBJ2-5, the full variable domain is SQTIHQWPATLVQPVGSPLSLECTVEGTSNPNLYWYRQAAGRGLQLLFYSVGIGQISSEVPQNLSASRPQDRQFILSSKKLLLSDSGFYLCAWTHTAGETQYFGPGTRLLVL.

The genes are TRBV6-5 and TRBJ2-7; D not resolved. The V gene lost 6 bases and the J gene lost 5 bases, with 20 bases spanning the gap. The length of the CDR3 is 15 residues. Germline CDR1 and CDR2: MNHEY and SVGAGI. CDR3 nucleotides: TGTGCCAGCAGCCCCGGGTTTGGACCTGGGGACGAGCAGTACTTC. Translation: CASSPGFGPGDEQYF.

The chain is built from TRBV18 and TRBJ1-4; D uncertain. V was pared by 1 base and J by 6 bases, with 6 bases between. Germline V gives CDR1 KGHSH, CDR2 LQKENI. The length of the CDR3 is 13 residues. This CDR3 reads CASSPRKDEKLFF. CDR3 sequence (DNA): TGTGCCAGCTCACCACGCAAGGATGAAAAACTGTTTTTT.

The chain recombines TRBV2 with TRBJ1-4, with D unclear. V was trimmed by 4 bases and J by 0 bases, leaving 6 bases between them. The CDR3 covers 14 residues. Per the germline V gene, CDR1 is SNHLY and CDR2 is FYNNEI. In nucleotides, the CDR3 is TGTGCCAGCAGTGTACATGCAACTAATGAAAAACTGTTTTTT. It encodes CASSVHATNEKLFF.

The V gene is TRBV9, the J gene TRBJ2-2; the D gene could be TRBD1 or TRBD2 (5 bases each). There are 16 residues in the CDR3. V lost 3 bases and J 9 bases, leaving 21 bases between the germline ends. The germline gives CDR1 SGDLS, CDR2 YYNGEE. CDR3 DNA: TGTGCCAGCAGCGCCCGGGACCCTACCGGAGCGAGGGAGCTGTTTTTT. This sequence encodes CASSARDPTGARELFF. Full variable domain (outside the CDR3, taken from reference TRBV9 and TRBJ2-2): DSGVTQTPKHLITATGQRVTLRCSPRSGDLSVYWYQQSLDQGLQFLIQYYNGEERAKGNILERFSAQQFPDLHSELNLSSLELGDSALYFCASSARDPTGARELFFGEGSRLTVL.

The chain couples TRBV7-9 to TRBJ2-7, with D perhaps matching TRBD2 (6 bases). Per germline, CDR1 SEHNR and CDR2 FQNEAQ (reference sequence). The V and J ends lost 5 bases and 2 bases respectively, with 22 bases between them. The CDR3 extends over 17 amino acids. CDR3 sequence: CASSARPGAVVTYEQYF. CDR3 coding DNA: TGTGCCAGCAGCGCCCGCCCGGGAGCGGTTGTTACCTACGAGCAGTACTTC.

V is TRBV28 and J is TRBJ2-5; 7 nucleotides agree with TRBD2. In germline, CDR1 is MDHEN, CDR2 SYDVKM. The CDR3 spans 16 residues. Trimming took 1 base from V and 1 from J; bases not matched to a gene: 6. The CDR3 region is CASSLSPGGGQETQYF. CDR3 bases: TGTGCCAGCAGTTTATCCCCCGGCGGGGGCCAAGAGACCCAGTACTTC.

The chain has TRBV5-6 and TRBJ1-1, with 9 positions matching TRBD1. In germline, CDR1 is SGHDT, CDR2 YYEEEE. The trim removed 4 bases at V and 4 bases at J, leaving 8 bases unmatched. This CDR3 comprises 15 residues. The CDR3 is CASSKLDRGSTEAFF. CDR3 coding DNA: TGTGCCAGCAGCAAGCTGGACAGGGGTAGCACTGAAGCTTTCTTT.

The chain links TRBV18 to TRBJ2-7; no reliable D call. This CDR3 is 12 amino acids long. Germline CDR1 is KGHSH and CDR2 is LQKENI. V was cut by 0 bases and J by 5 bases, with 5 bases left in between. CDR3 sequence: CASSPPGDEQYF. Here the CDR3 DNA reads TGTGCCAGCTCACCACCGGGTGACGAGCAGTACTTC.

The rearrangement uses TRBV4-1 and TRBJ2-5; TRBD2 matches 12 bases. Germline loops: CDR1 MGHRA, CDR2 YSYEKL. The CDR3 runs 16 residues. Trimming cost V 3 bases and J 6 bases; bases outside gene matches: 8. The CDR3 DNA follows: TGCGCCAGCAGCCAGGCACTAGCGGGAGGTGTAAAGACCCAGTACTTC. Translation: CASSQALAGGVKTQYF.

The V gene is TRBV29-1, the J gene TRBJ2-1, with D possibly called TRBD1 or TRBD2 (5 bases each). The CDR3 is 13 amino acids. Germline V CDR1 and CDR2: SQVTM, ANQGSEA. The CDR3 nucleotides read TGCTCAACCCCGGGGCCCTCCTACAATGAGCAGTTCTTC. Translation gives CSTPGPSYNEQFF.

This sequence joins TRBV5-1 and TRBJ2-3, with a weak D call TRBD1 (6 bases). V was shortened by 0 bases and J by 5 bases, with 19 bases between the two germline ends. The CDR3 extends over 17 amino acids. Germline CDR1 SGHRS, CDR2 YFSETQ. CDR3 region: CASSLASGAGQLDTQYF. The CDR3 DNA sequence: TGCGCCAGCAGCTTGGCCTCAGGGGCAGGACAGCTAGATACGCAGTATTTT.

The chain has TRBV10-2 and TRBJ2-7, with TRBD1 matching over 11 bases. The CDR3 loop spans 14 amino acids. The junction had 5 bases not matched to a gene; V was cut back by 6 bases and J by 4 bases. Germline assignment: CDR1 WSHSY and CDR2 SAAADI. CDR3 sequence: CASRRGQGGYEQYF. The CDR3 bases are TGCGCCAGCAGACGGGGACAGGGGGGGTACGAGCAGTACTTC.

The chain joins TRBV6-1 to TRBJ1-1; 7 bases line up with TRBD1. Trimming cost V 4 bases and J 3 bases; bases outside gene matches: 11. Germline CDR1 and CDR2: MNHNS and SASEGT. CDR3 size: 16 residues. The CDR3 DNA is TGTGCCAGCAGTGGAAGACAGGGTATTGAGGACACTGAAGCTTTCTTT. Translated, it gives CASSGRQGIEDTEAFF.

The V gene is TRBV5-8, the J gene TRBJ1-3; maybe TRBD1 (5 bases). Germline assignment: CDR1 SGHTS and CDR2 YDEGEE. The CDR3 runs to 15 residues. The V gene lost 5 bases and the J gene lost 2 bases, with 14 bases spanning the gap. This CDR3 is CASSHDRGPGNTIYF. DNA for the CDR3: TGTGCCAGCAGTCATGACAGAGGCCCTGGAAACACCATATATTTT. Supplemented by reference TRBV5-8 and TRBJ1-3, the full variable domain reads EAGVTQSPTHLIKTRGQQATLRCSPISGHTSVYWYQQALGLGLQFLLWYDEGEERNRGNFPPRFSGRQFPNYSSELNVNALELEDSALYLCASSHDRGPGNTIYFGEGSWLTVV.

The chain carries TRBV7-8 and TRBJ1-1; 9 bases line up with TRBD1. The CDR3 is 15 amino acids. Germline lookup yields CDR1 SGHVS and CDR2 FQNEAQ. After removal of 2 bases from V and 1 base from J, the junction contained 2 bases not matched to a gene. The CDR3 reads CASSLSDRGNTEAFF. The DNA for the CDR3 is TGTGCCAGCAGCTTATCGGACAGGGGGAACACTGAAGCTTTCTTT.

CDR3: CATRDRAAYGYTF. CDR3 nucleotide sequence: TGTGCCACCCGCGACAGGGCGGCCTATGGCTACACCTTC. This sequence joins TRBV15 and TRBJ1-2; 7 positions match TRBD1. With 8 bases clipped from V and 4 bases from J, the junction kept 7 bases outside the gene matches. The CDR3 loop spans 13 amino acids. From germline, CDR1 is LNHNV and CDR2 YYDKDF (reference sequence).

The chain uses TRBV5-1 and TRBJ2-2; 7 bases are a match to TRBD2. The V and J ends lost 0 bases and 7 bases, in that order; junction bases with no gene match: 6. Looked up from germline, CDR1 is SGHRS and CDR2 is YFSETQ. The CDR3 loop spans 15 amino acids. Here the CDR3 reads CASSLGLALNGELFF. CDR3 nucleotide sequence: TGCGCCAGCAGCTTGGGACTAGCCTTAAACGGGGAGCTGTTTTTT.

V gene TRBV28 combines with J gene TRBJ1-1; TRBD1 matches at 8 bases. Germline lookup yields CDR1 MDHEN and CDR2 SYDVKM. V shed 3 bases and J 3 bases; nucleotides not matched to a gene: 3. The CDR3 runs to 14 residues. The CDR3 DNA reads TGTGCCAGCAGTTTGCAGGGGGCGTACACTGAAGCTTTCTTT. This gives the protein CASSLQGAYTEAFF. Using reference TRBV28 and TRBJ1-1 for the parts outside the CDR3, the full variable domain is DVKVTQSSRYLVKRTGEKVFLECVQDMDHENMFWYRQDPGLGLRLIYFSYDVKMKEKGDIPEGYSVSREKKERFSLILESASTNQTSMYLCASSLQGAYTEAFFGQGTRLTVV.

This rearrangement joins TRBV27 to TRBJ1-1, with a possible D match to TRBD1 (5 bases). CDR1 is MNHEY, CDR2 SMNVEV, per germline (reference sequence). The CDR3 totals 14 residues. V lost 5 bases and J 2 bases, leaving 12 bases between the germline ends. The CDR3 loop is CASSPQVHNTEAFF. Here the CDR3 DNA reads TGTGCCAGCAGTCCACAGGTGCATAACACTGAAGCTTTCTTT.

DNA of the CDR3: TGTGCCAGCAGTTTCCGCCCGCGGACAGGGAGTAATGAAAAACTGTTTTTT. It encodes CASSFRPRTGSNEKLFF. The V gene is TRBV27, the J gene TRBJ1-4; TRBD1 matches at 8 bases. V lost 3 bases to trimming and J lost 4 bases; unmatched junction nucleotides: 10. The CDR3 totals 17 residues. CDR1 and CDR2 (germline): MNHEY, SMNVEV (reference sequence). Variable domain in full (rest from reference TRBV27 and TRBJ1-4): EAQVTQNPRYLITVTGKKLTVTCSQNMNHEYMSWYRQDPGLGLRQIYYSMNVEVTDKGDVPEGYKVSRKEKRNFPLILESPSPNQTSLYFCASSFRPRTGSNEKLFFGSGTQLSVL.

J is TRBJ2-1 and V is TRBV5-1; no reliable D call. The V and J ends lost 5 bases and 9 bases respectively, with 12 bases between them. This CDR3 has 12 residues. Germline values: CDR1 SGHRS, CDR2 YFSETQ. CDR3 residues: CASRDQTAEQFF. DNA for the CDR3: TGCGCCAGCAGGGACCAGACGGCTGAGCAGTTCTTC.

This chain links TRBV28 with TRBJ2-7; 8 nucleotides line up with TRBD1. This CDR3 region has 15 residues. V trimming: 6 bases; J trimming: 7 bases; junction bases outside the gene matches: 14. From germline, CDR1 is MDHEN and CDR2 SYDVKM. The DNA for the CDR3 is TGTGCCAGCAGCTCCCCCCAGGGGGCGCTAGGTGAGCAGTACTTC. It codes for CASSSPQGALGEQYF. Drawing the rest from reference TRBV28 and TRBJ2-7, the complete variable domain is DVKVTQSSRYLVKRTGEKVFLECVQDMDHENMFWYRQDPGLGLRLIYFSYDVKMKEKGDIPEGYSVSREKKERFSLILESASTNQTSMYLCASSSPQGALGEQYFGPGTRLTVT.

The chain has TRBV5-1 and TRBJ2-5, with D perhaps TRBD1 or TRBD2 (6 bases each). The J call may be in error: the DNA end matches TRBJ2-7 better. This CDR3 region has 13 residues. CDR1 and CDR2 from the germline V gene are SGHRS and YFSETQ. The CDR3 DNA is TGCGCCAGCGCCTCGGGGGCGTCCTACGAGCAGTACTTC. Translating it yields CASASGASYEQYF.